This T cell receptor beta chain was identified in a study of CD8+ T cells in alopecia areata. Turning to the study itself: Treatment ran 6 to 18 months, with 6 months of follow-up afterward. Scoring treated patients' severity relied on the percentage of scalp area affected. Study-wide results and caveats: While patients received tofacitinib, many expanded lesional clones remained present in scalp and blood. Clonality in lesional scalp, especially alopecia totalis/universalis, exceeded that of normal scalp.

In the case of this clone: The antigen is undetermined.

Trimming removed 0 bases from V and 3 bases from J, with 11 bases in between. This CDR3 is 15 amino acids long. CDR1 is KGHSH, CDR2 LQKENI, per germline. RNA extraction was followed by reverse transcription into cDNA, which acted as the sequencing template. Sequenced by immunoSEQ multiplex PCR; TCRdb stores in-frame clones only, minus some. The sample includes over 150,000 clones, roughly 60% of them seen just once. Regarding treatment: oral pan-JAK inhibitor, 5-10 mg twice daily. This sample comprised CD4+ T cells sorted from blood, obtained at week 24, from a patient treated with tofacitinib. V is TRBV18 and J is TRBJ1-1; D is ambiguous. The sequence was obtained from a human donor with alopecia areata. DNA of the CDR3: TGTGCCAGCTCACCACCGGGCGGGAGGGACACTGAAGCTTTCTTT. This sequence encodes CASSPPGGRDTEAFF. Complete variable domain (other parts from reference TRBV18 and TRBJ1-1): NAGVMQNPRHLVRRRGQEARLRCSPMKGHSHVYWYRQLPEEGLKFMVYLQKENIIDESGMPKERFSAEFPKEGPSILRIQQVVRGDSAAYFCASSPPGGRDTEAFFGQGTRLTVV.